A selection of T cell receptor beta chains follows, all from one sample in a study of blood T cell repertoires in COVID-19. Generated by immunoSEQ multiplex PCR, the TCRdb table keeps only in-frame clones and is missing some. Of 450,000 or so clones listed, 75% to 90% are singletons. The specimen sequenced was peripheral blood. Receptor source: a woman aged 35 to 49 with COVID-19, enrolled during active disease. Both conserved end residues are part of each CDR3. A D gene is named only where the DNA matches it firmly.

cdr3_aa,cdr3_nt,j_call,v_call,d_call
CASSRQTTSTDTQYF,TGTGCCAGCAGCAGACAGACGACTAGCACAGATACGCAGTATTTT,TRBJ2-3,TRBV9,NA
CASSYRLSSGNTIYF,TGTGCCAGCAGTTACAGATTGAGCTCTGGAAACACCATATATTTT,TRBJ1-3,TRBV6-2/TRBV6-3,NA
CASSGQLYNEQFF,TGTGCCAGCAGCGGACAGCTCTACAATGAGCAGTTCTTC,TRBJ2-1,TRBV6-5,NA
CASSRDRGNQPQHF,TGTGCCAGCAGTCGGGACAGGGGAAATCAGCCCCAGCATTTT,TRBJ1-5,TRBV6-5,TRBD1
CASSSLPGLAGVLF,TGTGCCAGCAGCTCACTACCGGGACTAGCGGGAGTCCTCTTC,TRBJ2-7,TRBV7-9,TRBD2
CASSQDGQGARETQYF,TGCGCCAGCAGCCAAGATGGGCAGGGGGCAAGAGAGACCCAGTACTTC,TRBJ2-5,TRBV4-3,TRBD1
CASSQTAYEQYF,TGCGCCAGCAGCCAGACAGCCTACGAGCAGTACTTC,TRBJ2-7,TRBV4-1,NA
CASSPRGDYLAKNIQYF,TGTGCCAGCAGCCCCCGGGGGGACTATCTAGCCAAAAACATTCAGTACTTC,TRBJ2-4,TRBV9,TRBD2
CASSLQGNRDTEAFF,TGTGCCAGTAGTTTACAGGGAAATCGCGACACTGAAGCTTTCTTT,TRBJ1-1,TRBV19,NA
CASRTGWLQPQHF,TGTGCCAGCAGGACAGGGTGGCTTCAGCCCCAGCATTTT,TRBJ1-5,TRBV27,TRBD1
CASSQGRLGTEAFF,TGCGCCAGCAGCCAAGGCAGGTTGGGCACTGAAGCTTTCTTT,TRBJ1-1,TRBV4-3,NA
CASSFIQGDEKLFF,TGTGCCAGCAGTTTCATACAGGGGGATGAAAAACTGTTTTTT,TRBJ1-4,TRBV27,TRBD1
CASSTWTGPDTQYF,TGTGCCAGCAGCACCTGGACAGGGCCTGATACGCAGTATTTT,TRBJ2-3,TRBV7-2,TRBD1
CASSPLANTGELFF,TGTGCCAGCAGCCCACTAGCGAACACCGGGGAGCTGTTTTTT,TRBJ2-2,TRBV7-3,NA
CASSFHREGSNEQFF,TGTGCCAGCAGTTTCCACCGGGAGGGTTCCAATGAGCAGTTCTTC,TRBJ2-1,TRBV28,TRBD2
CASSDAGRGQGGNQPQHF,TGTGCCAGCAGTGACGCGGGCAGGGGGCAGGGGGGCAATCAGCCCCAGCATTTT,TRBJ1-5,TRBV6-4,TRBD1
CASSDELDTRQETQYF,TGTGCCAGCAGCGACGAATTAGACACTCGGCAAGAGACCCAGTACTTC,TRBJ2-5,TRBV7-2,NA
CATSRDRGSYEQYF,TGTGCCACCAGCAGAGACCGGGGATCCTACGAGCAGTACTTC,TRBJ2-7,TRBV15,NA
CASSPKATGSSYNEQFF,TGCGCCAGCAGCCCAAAAGCCACTGGGAGCTCCTACAATGAGCAGTTCTTC,TRBJ2-1,TRBV4-3,NA
CATSDTGQVTGEQYF,TGTGCCACCAGTGATACCGGACAGGTGACGGGGGAGCAGTACTTC,TRBJ2-7,TRBV24-1,TRBD1
CASSLGHATNEKLFF,TGTGCCAGCAGCTTAGGTCATGCAACTAATGAAAAACTGTTTTTT,TRBJ1-4,TRBV7-9,NA
CASSLETGGEQYF,TGTGCCAGCAGCCTTGAGACAGGGGGGGAGCAGTACTTC,TRBJ2-7,TRBV7-9,TRBD1
CASSQSVRGSYNEQFF,TGTGCCAGCAGCCAATCGGTCCGCGGCTCCTACAATGAGCAGTTCTTC,TRBJ2-1,TRBV16,NA
CASTRAGQGASGANVLTF,TGTGCCAGTACCCGGGCGGGACAGGGGGCTTCTGGGGCCAACGTCCTGACTTTC,TRBJ2-6,TRBV19,TRBD1
CASSIPGENTEAFF,TGTGCCAGTAGTATTCCAGGGGAGAACACTGAAGCTTTCTTT,TRBJ1-1,TRBV19,NA
CASSKDGLAGGTDTQYF,TGTGCCAGCAGCAAAGATGGACTAGCGGGGGGCACAGATACGCAGTATTTT,TRBJ2-3,TRBV2,TRBD2
CASSQTGWEQYF,TGTGCCAGCAGCCAGACAGGGTGGGAGCAGTACTTC,TRBJ2-7,TRBV5-6,TRBD1